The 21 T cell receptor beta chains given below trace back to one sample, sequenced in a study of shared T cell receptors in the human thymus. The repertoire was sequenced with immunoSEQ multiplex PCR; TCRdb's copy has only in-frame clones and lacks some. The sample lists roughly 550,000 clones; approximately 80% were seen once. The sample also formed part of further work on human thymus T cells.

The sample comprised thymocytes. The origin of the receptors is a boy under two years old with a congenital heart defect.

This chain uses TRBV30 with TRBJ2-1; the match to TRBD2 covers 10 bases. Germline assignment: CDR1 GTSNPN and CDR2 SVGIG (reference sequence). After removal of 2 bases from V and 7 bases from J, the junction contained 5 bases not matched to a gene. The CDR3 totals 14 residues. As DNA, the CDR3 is TGTGCCTGGAGTACGGGACTAGCGTATAATGAGCAGTTCTTC. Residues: CAWSTGLAYNEQFF. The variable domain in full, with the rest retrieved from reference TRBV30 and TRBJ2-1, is SQTIHQWPATLVQPVGSPLSLECTVEGTSNPNLYWYRQAAGRGLQLLFYSVGIGQISSEVPQNLSASRPQDRQFILSSKKLLLSDSGFYLCAWSTGLAYNEQFFGPGTRLTVL.

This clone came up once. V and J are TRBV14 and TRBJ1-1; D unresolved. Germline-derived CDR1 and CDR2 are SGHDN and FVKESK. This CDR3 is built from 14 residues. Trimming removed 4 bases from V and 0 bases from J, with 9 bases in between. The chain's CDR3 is CASSPQNLNTEAFF. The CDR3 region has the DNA TGTGCCAGCAGCCCACAGAACCTGAACACTGAAGCTTTCTTT.

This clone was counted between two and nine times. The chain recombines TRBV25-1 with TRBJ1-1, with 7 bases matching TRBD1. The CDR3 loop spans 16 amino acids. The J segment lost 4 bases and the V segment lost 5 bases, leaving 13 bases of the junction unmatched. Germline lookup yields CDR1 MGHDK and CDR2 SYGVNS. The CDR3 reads CASSRGTDPGVTEAFF. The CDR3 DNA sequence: TGTGCCAGCAGTAGGGGGACAGACCCTGGCGTCACTGAAGCTTTCTTT.

CDR3 loop: CASKCERAHGVYEQYF. CDR3 sequence (DNA): TGTGCCAGCAAGTGCGAGCGGGCCCACGGCGTCTACGAGCAGTACTTC. The V gene is TRBV2, the J gene TRBJ2-7, with TRBD2 as a possible D gene (6 bases). The CDR3 spans 16 residues. V was pared by 7 bases and J by 3 bases, with 22 bases between. The germline V gene has CDR1 SNHLY and CDR2 FYNNEI.

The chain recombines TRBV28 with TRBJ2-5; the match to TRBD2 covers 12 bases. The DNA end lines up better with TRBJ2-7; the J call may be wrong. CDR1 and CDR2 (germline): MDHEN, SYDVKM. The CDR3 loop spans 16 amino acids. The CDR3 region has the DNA TGTGCCAGCAGTCTCGACCCGACTAGCGGGAGCTACGAGCAGTACTTC. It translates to CASSLDPTSGSYEQYF.

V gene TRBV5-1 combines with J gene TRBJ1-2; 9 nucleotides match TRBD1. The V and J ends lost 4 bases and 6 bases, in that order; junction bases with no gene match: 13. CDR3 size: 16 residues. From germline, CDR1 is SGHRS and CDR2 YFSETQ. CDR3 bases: TGCGCCAGCAGCCCTAACGCTGACAGGGGGTCTCATGGCTACACCTTC. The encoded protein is CASSPNADRGSHGYTF.

The CDR3, as DNA: TGTGCCAGCAGTCATCTAGTTTCGGCACCCGAGCAGTACTTC. Protein: CASSHLVSAPEQYF. The chain combines TRBV27 with TRBJ2-7; D uncertain. This CDR3 region has 14 residues. Trimming removed 5 bases from V and 6 bases from J, with 17 bases in between. Germline V gives CDR1 MNHEY, CDR2 SMNVEV (reference sequence).

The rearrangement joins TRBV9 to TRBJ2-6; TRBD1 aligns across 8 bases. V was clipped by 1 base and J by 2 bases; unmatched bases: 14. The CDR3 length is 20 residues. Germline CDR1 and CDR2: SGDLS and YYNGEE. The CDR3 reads CASSVRPPGQGRAGANVLTF. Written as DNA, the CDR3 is TGTGCCAGCAGCGTACGCCCCCCAGGACAGGGCCGAGCTGGGGCCAACGTCCTGACTTTC.

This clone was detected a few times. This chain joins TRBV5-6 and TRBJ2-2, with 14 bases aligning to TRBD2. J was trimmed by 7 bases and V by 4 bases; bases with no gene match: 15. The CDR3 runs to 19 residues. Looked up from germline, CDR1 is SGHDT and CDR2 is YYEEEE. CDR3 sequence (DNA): TGTGCCAGCAGCCCGGGACAGGATGGACTAGCGGGAGGTGGCGGGGAGCTGTTTTTT. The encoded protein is CASSPGQDGLAGGGGELFF. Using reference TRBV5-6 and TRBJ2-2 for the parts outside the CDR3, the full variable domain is DAGVTQSPTHLIKTRGQQVTLRCSPKSGHDTVSWYQQALGQGPQFIFQYYEEEERQRGNFPDRFSGHQFPNYSSELNVNALLLGDSALYLCASSPGQDGLAGGGGELFFGEGSRLTVL.

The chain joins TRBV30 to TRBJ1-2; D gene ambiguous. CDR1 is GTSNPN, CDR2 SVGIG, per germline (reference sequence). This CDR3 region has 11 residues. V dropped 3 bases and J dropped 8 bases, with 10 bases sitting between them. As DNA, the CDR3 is TGTGCCTGGAGGGAGGTGGCGGGCTACACCTTC. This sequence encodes CAWREVAGYTF.

CDR3 nucleotides: TGCGCCAGCAGTCAATGGAGGACGGACCACTATGGCTACACCTTC. It encodes CASSQWRTDHYGYTF. The chain has TRBV23-1 and TRBJ1-2; unclear D gene. TRBV23-1 qualifies as an ORF whose function is uncertain. The CDR3 spans 15 residues. The V and J ends lost 1 base and 3 bases respectively, with 12 bases between them.

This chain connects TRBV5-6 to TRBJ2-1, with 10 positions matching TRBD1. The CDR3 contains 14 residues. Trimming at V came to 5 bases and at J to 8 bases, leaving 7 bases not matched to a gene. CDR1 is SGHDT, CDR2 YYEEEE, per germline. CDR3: CASRSGTGAHEQFF. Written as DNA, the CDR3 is TGTGCCAGCAGGTCCGGGACAGGGGCTCATGAGCAGTTCTTC.

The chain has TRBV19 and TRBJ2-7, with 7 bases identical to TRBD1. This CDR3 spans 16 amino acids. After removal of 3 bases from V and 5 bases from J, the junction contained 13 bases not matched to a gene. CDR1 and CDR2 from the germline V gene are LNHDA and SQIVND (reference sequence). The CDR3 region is CASSIRGPTGIDEQYF. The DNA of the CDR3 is TGTGCCAGTAGTATCAGGGGTCCGACAGGGATCGACGAGCAGTACTTC.

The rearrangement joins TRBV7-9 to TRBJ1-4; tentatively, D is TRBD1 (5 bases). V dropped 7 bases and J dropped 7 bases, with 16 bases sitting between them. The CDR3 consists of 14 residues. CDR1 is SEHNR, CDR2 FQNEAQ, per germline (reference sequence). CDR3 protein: CASTTGWGGEKLFF. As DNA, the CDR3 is TGTGCCAGCACTACCGGTTGGGGCGGTGAAAAACTGTTTTTT.

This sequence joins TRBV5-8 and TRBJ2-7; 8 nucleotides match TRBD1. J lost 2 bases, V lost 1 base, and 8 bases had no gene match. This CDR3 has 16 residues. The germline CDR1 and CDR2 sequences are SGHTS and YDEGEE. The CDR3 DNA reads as TGTGCCAGCAGCTTGTTCCGACAGGGGCTAACCTACGAGCAGTACTTC. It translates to CASSLFRQGLTYEQYF. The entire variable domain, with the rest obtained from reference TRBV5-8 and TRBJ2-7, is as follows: EAGVTQSPTHLIKTRGQQATLRCSPISGHTSVYWYQQALGLGLQFLLWYDEGEERNRGNFPPRFSGRQFPNYSSELNVNALELEDSALYLCASSLFRQGLTYEQYFGPGTRLTVT.

The CDR3 loop is CASSPQGTYEQYF. The CDR3 DNA reads as TGTGCCAGCAGCCCACAGGGAACCTACGAGCAGTACTTC. The V and J genes are TRBV13 and TRBJ2-7; D is possibly TRBD1 (6 bases). V was pared by 5 bases and J by 2 bases, with 10 bases between. CDR1 is PRHDT and CDR2 is FYEKMQ in the germline V gene (reference sequence). This CDR3 has 13 amino acids.

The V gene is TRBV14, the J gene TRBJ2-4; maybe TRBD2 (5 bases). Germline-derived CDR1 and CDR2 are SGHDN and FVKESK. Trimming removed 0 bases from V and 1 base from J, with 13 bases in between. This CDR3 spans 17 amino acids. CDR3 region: CASSQERAVGAKNIQYF. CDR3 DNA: TGTGCCAGCAGCCAAGAGAGGGCAGTGGGGGCCAAAAACATTCAGTACTTC.

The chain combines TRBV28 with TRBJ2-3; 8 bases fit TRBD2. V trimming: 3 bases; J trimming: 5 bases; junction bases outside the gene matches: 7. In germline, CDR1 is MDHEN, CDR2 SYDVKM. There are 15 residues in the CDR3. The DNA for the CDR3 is TGTGCCAGCAGTTTCTGGCGGGAGGTGGGAGATACGCAGTATTTT. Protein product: CASSFWREVGDTQYF.

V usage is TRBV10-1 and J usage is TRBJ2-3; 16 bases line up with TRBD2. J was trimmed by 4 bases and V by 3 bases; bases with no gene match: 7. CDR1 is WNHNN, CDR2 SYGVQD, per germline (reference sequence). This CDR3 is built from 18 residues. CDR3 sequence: CASSDTGTSGRGADTQYF. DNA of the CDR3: TGCGCCAGCAGTGACACCGGGACTAGCGGGAGGGGAGCAGATACGCAGTATTTT.

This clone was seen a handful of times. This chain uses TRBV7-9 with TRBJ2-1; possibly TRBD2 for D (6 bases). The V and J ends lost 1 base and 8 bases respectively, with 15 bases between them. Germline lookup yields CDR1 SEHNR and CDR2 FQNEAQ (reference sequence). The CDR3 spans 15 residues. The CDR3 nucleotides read TGTGCCAGCAGCTTAGGGCTAGCGTTCCGGGATGAGCAGTTCTTC. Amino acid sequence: CASSLGLAFRDEQFF.

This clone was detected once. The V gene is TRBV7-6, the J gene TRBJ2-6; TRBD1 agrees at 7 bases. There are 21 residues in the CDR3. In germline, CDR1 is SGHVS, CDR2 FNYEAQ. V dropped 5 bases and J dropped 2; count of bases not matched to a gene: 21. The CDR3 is CASSPYLFTPQGPTGANVLTF. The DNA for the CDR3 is TGTGCCAGCAGCCCGTATCTGTTCACTCCACAGGGGCCGACTGGGGCCAACGTCCTGACTTTC.